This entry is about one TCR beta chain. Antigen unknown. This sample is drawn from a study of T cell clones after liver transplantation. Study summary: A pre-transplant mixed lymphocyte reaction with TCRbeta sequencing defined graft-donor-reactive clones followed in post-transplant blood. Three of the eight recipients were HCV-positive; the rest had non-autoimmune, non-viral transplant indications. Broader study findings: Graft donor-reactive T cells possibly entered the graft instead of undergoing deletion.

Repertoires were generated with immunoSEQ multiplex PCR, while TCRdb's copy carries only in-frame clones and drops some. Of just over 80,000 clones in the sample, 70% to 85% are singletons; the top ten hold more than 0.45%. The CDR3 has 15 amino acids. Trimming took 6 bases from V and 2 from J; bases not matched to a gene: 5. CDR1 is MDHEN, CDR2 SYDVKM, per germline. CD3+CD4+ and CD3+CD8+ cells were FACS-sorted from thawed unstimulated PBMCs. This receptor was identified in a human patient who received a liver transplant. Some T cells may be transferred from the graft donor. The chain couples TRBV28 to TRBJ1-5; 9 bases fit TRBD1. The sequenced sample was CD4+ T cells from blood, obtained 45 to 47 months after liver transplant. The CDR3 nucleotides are TGTGCCAGCAGCCCCCGGGACAGGGGCAATCAGCCCCAGCATTTT. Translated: CASSPRDRGNQPQHF.